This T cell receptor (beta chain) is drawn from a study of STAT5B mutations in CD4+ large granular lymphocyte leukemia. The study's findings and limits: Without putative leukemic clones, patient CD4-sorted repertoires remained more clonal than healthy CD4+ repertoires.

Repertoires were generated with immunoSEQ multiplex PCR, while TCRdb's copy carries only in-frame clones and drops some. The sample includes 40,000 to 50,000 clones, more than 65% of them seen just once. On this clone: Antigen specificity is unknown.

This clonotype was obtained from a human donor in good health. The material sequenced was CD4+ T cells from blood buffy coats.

CDR3 in DNA: TGCGCCAGCAGCTACAGGGGACAAGGTGAAAAACTGTTTTTT. Translated: CASSYRGQGEKLFF. The chain has TRBV5-1 and TRBJ1-4; 7 bases are shared with TRBD1. The CDR3 contains 14 residues. CDR1 SGHRS and CDR2 YFSETQ come from the germline V gene. The trim removed 3 bases at V and 7 bases at J, leaving 6 bases unmatched.